A single T cell receptor (beta chain) is shown here with its context. This clone's antigen is unknown. Base quality data are lacking; no much larger clone is found one base away. This sample is drawn from a study of long-term antiretroviral therapy in people with HIV (dated by TCRdb to the early 2020s). Some background on the complete study: Collection of the earliest samples took place about a decade ahead of the 2015 WHO recommendation for immediate ART, at a time when ART was typically delayed until CD4 counts fell. Whether ART initiation and durable HIV suppression were associated with changes in peripheral blood TRB repertoire composition and diversity was tested in a retrospective serial study. A total of 192 cryopreserved PBMC samples were contributed to the cohort by 30 adults with confirmed HIV infection, with samples collected serially over a mean of around 6 years (range 1-12). Test extractions of a monoclonal T-cell line alongside 30 or so polyclonal samples showed no cross-contamination during QIAcube processing. Of the approximately 32 participants with HIV, approximately ten were female.

Sequencing of the TRB variable region was done with the immunoSEQ hsTCRB v3.0 assay at survey level resolution. TRB sequencing targeted a depth of about 40,000-55,000 T-cell genomes per sample. An Illumina MiSeq with a v3 150-cycle kit was used to sequence the pooled TRB libraries. As for how the authors treated the data: Repertoire analysis was run in R within a reproducible Nextflow workflow that covered QC, data transformation and analysis. LymphoSeq2, an R package for AIRR-Seq data exploration, was used to implement custom analyses. After excluding a handful of samples that yielded fewer than 5000 total TRB sequences, fewer than 200 HIV repertoires remained for analysis. Among the roughly 200 retained HIV repertoires, some 60 were collected before ART initiation and roughly 130 were collected after ART initiation. Repertoires were downsampled to 5000 TRB nucleotide sequences, with summary statistics averaged over 100 downsampling iterations. TRB sequences were retained for analysis only if CDR3 regions of at least seven amino acids were present. Two measures captured diversity: a Shannon entropy-derived clonality score and the Gini coefficient. In the repertoire networks, any two of the top 5000 CDR3 amino acid sequences were linked whenever the two sequences differed by an edit distance of one. For TRB CDR3 amino acid sequences, GLIPH2 was used to predict antigen specificity groups and MHC restriction. CDR3 amino acid sequences were matched against VDJdb and McPAS-TCR to flag known CMV, EBV, HIV or tissue antigen associations. Pre-ART, post-ART and control groups were compared with Wilcoxon signed-rank tests and Holm-Bonferroni correction. Drawn from immuneACCESS, this table holds only the in-frame rearrangements with V and J called that TCRdb kept. Clones are partly lost; checked studies trace under half to an unresolved V gene and leave the rest unexplained. V and J calls and clone size come straight from that table; D and trimming were deduced from the DNA. The sample table records about 12,000 clones; approximately 80% of these occur just once. The ten largest clones capture about 20% of the sample.

Inclusion was restricted to participants for whom at least one PBMC sample before ART initiation and at least two post-ART samples were available. All participants with HIV were treated in the United States of America. Before DNA extraction, cryopreserved samples of roughly 0.85-11 million PBMC were thawed and then washed. At the time of the earliest PBMC sample, participants with HIV were aged between about 20 and 55 years. Each participant contributed PBMC samples from 1-4 timepoints before ART initiation and 2-8 timepoints after ART initiation, with a median of 7 samples. Serial HIV viral load, CD4+ T-cell count, ART history and demographic data were obtained for every participant. Using a Qiagen kit on a QIAcube, genomic DNA was extracted from unsorted PBMC, with samples processed in batches of 12. CDR1 and CDR2 are drawn from the germline V gene (reference sequence): SSHAT, FNYEAQ. Its CDR3 holds 13 amino acids, cysteine through phenylalanine. Left in the record is the CDR3 DNA by itself, 39 bases read in frame from the first base. V is clipped by 5 bases and J by 2 bases, and the sequence between their germline boundaries is 9 bases long.

The paper's findings and limits, for the study overall: No data were available on ART adherence, viral resistance or therapy changes, limiting inferences about post-ART repertoire changes. The samples span the years 2004 to 2017, and the ART regimens used may be less effective than current regimens. Narrower CDR3 length ranges were observed in HIV repertoires than in controls, and an antigen-experienced repertoire with only a slight naive shift after ART was suggested by the network structure. ART initiation was associated with a significant increase in TRB diversity, but diversity stayed significantly below transplant donor controls even after long-term ART. Unsorted PBMC were profiled instead of sorted CD4+ and CD8+ T cells because pre-ART samples had limited cell numbers. At every time point, the repertoire was dominated by expanded TRB clones first identified before ART initiation, although this dominance fluctuated and, in many PLHIV, declined after ART. Limited PBMC availability meant only the TCR beta chain was sequenced, without alpha chain pairing.

The sequencing used unsorted PBMCs, collected 0.5 years before starting antiretroviral therapy. The receptor chain draws on TRBV7-7 and TRBJ2-5; the D region possibly corresponds to TRBD1 (6 bases align). This TCR was sampled from a middle-aged woman with HIV. The DNA reads TGTGCCAGCAGCCCGGGACAACAAGAGACCCAGTACTTC. Translated, this gives CASSPGQQETQYF.